This entry lists 32 T cell receptor beta chains sequenced from one sample in a study of cytomegalovirus exposure and HLA in healthy donors. The PCR contained 60 Vbeta and 13 Jbeta primers. The protocol was immunoSEQ multiplex PCR, while the TCRdb copy is restricted to in-frame clones and leaves out a portion. The profile shows some 250,000 clones, 75% to 85% of them singletons. Input material: PBMCs. These receptors were obtained from a woman aged 60-75 years in good health and CMV-seropositive.

With regard to this clone: The germline gene is not matched at one end of the junction; a read error may be the cause. V usage is TRBV7-9 and J usage is TRBJ2-7, with D possibly TRBD1 on 6 matching bases. CDR1 and CDR2 from the germline V gene are SEHNR and FQNEAQ (reference sequence). The CDR3 consists of 12 residues. The CDR3 coding sequence is TGTTCCAGCAGCTTGGACAGCTACGAGCAGTACTTC. Protein sequence: CSSSLDSYEQYF. Together with reference TRBV7-9 and TRBJ2-7, the CDR3 gives the full variable domain: DTGVSQNPRHKITKRGQNVTFRCDPISEHNRLYWYRQTLGQGPEFLTYFQNEAQLEKSRLLSDRFSAERPKGSFSTLEIQRTEQGDSAMYLCSSSLDSYEQYFGPGTRLTVT.

This clone came up once. The chain combines TRBV4-1 with TRBJ2-2, with TRBD2 matching over 8 bases. The germline V gene encodes CDR1 MGHRA and CDR2 YSYEKL. The V segment lost 0 bases and the J segment 6 bases; nucleotides outside the gene matches: 6. There are 16 residues in the CDR3. This CDR3 reads CASSQDGGGRSGELFF. In DNA, the CDR3 is TGCGCCAGCAGCCAAGATGGGGGCGGGAGGTCCGGGGAGCTGTTTTTT.

The gene calls are TRBV4-1 and TRBJ2-7, with TRBD1 identical over 9 bases. V gave up 4 bases and J gave up 3 bases; unmatched junction bases: 7. Germline V gene lookup returns CDR1 MGHRA and CDR2 YSYEKL. CDR3 length: 15 residues. The CDR3 coding sequence is TGCGCCAGCAGCCGGATACAGGGGGCAAGCTACGAGCAGTACTTC. Encoded protein: CASSRIQGASYEQYF.

This clone was counted a single time. V gene TRBV7-9 combines with J gene TRBJ2-2; 10 nucleotides line up with TRBD2. Germline V lookup: CDR1 SEHNR, CDR2 FQNEAQ (reference sequence). Trimming cost V 4 bases and J 3 bases; bases outside gene matches: 11. The CDR3 runs 18 residues. CDR3 loop: CASSSSGTSEVYTGELFF. As DNA, the CDR3 is TGTGCCAGCAGCTCGTCCGGGACTAGCGAGGTTTACACCGGGGAGCTGTTTTTT.

V is TRBV21-1 and J is TRBJ2-1; TRBD1 was called by the table and not checked on the DNA. TRBV21-1 is recorded as a pseudogene. This CDR3 region has 15 residues. CDR3: CASSKVRTGYNEQFF. CDR3 nucleotide sequence: TGTGCCAGCAGCAAAGTGAGGACAGGTTACAATGAGCAGTTCTTC.

Only a few counts were recorded for this clone. The chain joins TRBV5-4 to TRBJ1-2; the match to TRBD1 covers 9 bases. Germline V gene data show CDR1 as SGHNT and CDR2 as YYREEE (reference sequence). This CDR3 has 16 residues. Losses at the gene ends were 1 base for V and 8 bases for J; bases not matched to a gene: 12. The CDR3 DNA reads as TGTGCCAGCAGCTTGATGCGAACGGGACAGGGTAGAGGCTACACCTTC. Protein sequence: CASSLMRTGQGRGYTF.

The rearrangement joins TRBV19 to TRBJ2-7; D possibly corresponds to TRBD2 (6 bases). The germline V gene encodes CDR1 LNHDA and CDR2 SQIVND (reference sequence). Trimming removed 5 bases from V and 6 bases from J, with 17 bases in between. CDR3 size: 14 residues. The CDR3 spells CASSGLGGGIEQYF. In DNA, the CDR3 is TGTGCCAGTAGTGGCCTGGGGGGAGGAATCGAGCAGTACTTC.

The rearrangement joins TRBV6-5 to TRBJ2-1; 11 nucleotides align to TRBD2. The V gene end was trimmed by 6 bases and the J gene end by 8 bases; junction bases not matched to a gene: 9. CDR1 and CDR2 from the germline V gene are MNHEY and SVGAGI. The CDR3 loop spans 15 amino acids. The CDR3 region is CASRRLAGLQDEQFF. The CDR3 DNA reads TGTGCCAGCAGGCGACTAGCGGGACTTCAGGATGAGCAGTTCTTC.

This clone was detected a few times. The junction and the germline gene differ at one end; a read error may be behind it. The chain is built from TRBV30 and TRBJ1-3, with D hard to call. Germline CDR1 reads GTSNPN; CDR2 reads SVGIG (reference sequence). The CDR3 contains 14 residues. The CDR3 DNA reads as TGTGCCGGGAGCCGGGGTACCTCTGGAAACACCATATATTTT. Its protein is CAGSRGTSGNTIYF.

The chain uses TRBV5-1 and TRBJ1-2; a possible D gene is TRBD1 (6 bases). Per the germline V gene, CDR1 is SGHRS and CDR2 is YFSETQ. Trimming removed 4 bases at V and 0 bases at J, with 16 bases between. The CDR3 has 16 amino acids. CDR3 DNA sequence: TGCGCCAGCAGCCCGATCCGGGACACAGCTAACTATGGCTACACCTTC. Translated: CASSPIRDTANYGYTF.

The chain has TRBV2 and TRBJ2-7; the match to TRBD2 covers 7 bases. CDR1 and CDR2 (germline): SNHLY, FYNNEI. This CDR3 region has 14 residues. The ends lost 3 bases at V and 3 bases at J; junction bases unmatched: 5. The CDR3 spells CASSEKGLIYEQYF. The CDR3 DNA is TGTGCCAGCAGTGAGAAGGGACTAATCTACGAGCAGTACTTC. Full variable domain (missing parts from reference TRBV2 and TRBJ2-7): EPEVTQTPSHQVTQMGQEVILRCVPISNHLYFYWYRQILGQKVEFLVSFYNNEISEKSEIFDDQFSVERPDGSNFTLKIRSTKLEDSAMYFCASSEKGLIYEQYFGPGTRLTVT.

The chain employs TRBV7-6 and TRBJ2-7; maybe TRBD2 (6 bases). Germline CDR1 and CDR2: SGHVS and FNYEAQ. The CDR3 sequence is 13 residues long. Trimming removed 5 bases from V and 7 bases from J, with 15 bases in between. The chain's CDR3 is CASSPTRDREQYF. The CDR3 region has the DNA TGTGCCAGCAGCCCGACTAGAGATCGGGAGCAGTACTTC.

This clone has more than one count but fewer than ten. The chain uses TRBV27 and TRBJ2-1; D is possibly TRBD2 (5 bases). V was pared by 5 bases and J by 5 bases, with 7 bases between. The length of the CDR3 is 12 residues. CDR1 and CDR2 from the germline V gene are MNHEY and SMNVEV (reference sequence). CDR3 sequence: CASSRTDNEQFF. For the CDR3, the DNA is TGTGCCAGCAGTAGGACTGACAATGAGCAGTTCTTC.

The CDR3 spells CASSLGDINIGQPEQFF. The CDR3 nucleotides are TGTGCCAGCAGCTTAGGGGATATTAACATAGGACAGCCTGAGCAGTTCTTC. The chain carries TRBV7-3 and TRBJ2-1; D possibly corresponds to TRBD1 (6 bases). The CDR3 consists of 17 residues. V was pared by 2 bases and J by 9 bases, with 23 bases between. Germline CDR1 SGHTA, CDR2 FQGTGA.

This chain connects TRBV7-9 to TRBJ1-2, with 9 bases aligning to TRBD1. Germline CDR1 SEHNR, CDR2 FQNEAQ (reference sequence). After removal of 0 bases from V and 8 bases from J, the junction contained 1 base not matched to a gene. The CDR3 runs to 13 residues. The CDR3 DNA follows: TGTGCCAGCAGCTTAGCGGGACAGGGCGGCTACACCTTC. This gives the protein CASSLAGQGGYTF.

This rearrangement joins TRBV5-1 to TRBJ2-3, with 9 bases aligning to TRBD1. Germline trimming cut 3 bases from V and 2 bases from J; bases unmatched to any gene: 7. The V gene's germline CDR1 is SGHRS and CDR2 YFSETQ. The CDR3 totals 16 residues. CDR3 sequence: CASSSSGDRATDTQYF. In DNA, the CDR3 is TGCGCCAGCAGCTCCTCGGGGGACAGGGCCACAGATACGCAGTATTTT.

The chain has TRBV2 and TRBJ1-1; D gene uncertain. CDR1 is SNHLY, CDR2 FYNNEI, per germline. V gave up 6 bases and J gave up 4 bases, with 12 bases separating them. The CDR3 runs 13 residues. The CDR3: CASRKGAVTEAFF. Written as DNA, the CDR3 is TGTGCCAGCAGAAAAGGAGCGGTCACTGAAGCTTTCTTT.

The V call is TRBV6-1, the J call TRBJ2-5; TRBD1 agrees at 10 bases. The end of the DNA is better explained by TRBJ2-7, so the J call may be wrong. This CDR3 region has 15 residues. Germline V gene sequence: CDR1 MNHNS, CDR2 SASEGT. Written as DNA, the CDR3 is TGTGCCAGCACCTCTCTGACAGGGGGCTTGGACGAGCAGTACTTC. Its protein is CASTSLTGGLDEQYF.

V and J are TRBV10-3 and TRBJ2-7; weak D call: TRBD2 (6 bases). Germline values: CDR1 ENHRY, CDR2 SYGVKD. The CDR3 is 17 amino acids. V gave up 0 bases and J gave up 2 bases, with 17 bases separating them. This CDR3 is CAISESVGGTPTYEQYF. CDR3 nucleotide sequence: TGTGCCATCAGTGAGTCGGTTGGAGGGACTCCAACCTACGAGCAGTACTTC.

The chain combines TRBV15 with TRBJ2-7, with a possible D match to TRBD1 (6 bases). The V end lost 4 bases, the J end lost 2 bases, and 12 bases lay between the germline ends. CDR1 LNHNV and CDR2 YYDKDF come from the germline V gene (reference sequence). The CDR3 spans 14 residues. CDR3 coding DNA: TGTGCCACCAGCACTACAGGGCTGGCCTACGAGCAGTACTTC. Its translation is CATSTTGLAYEQYF.

This clone was detected once. This chain joins TRBV30 and TRBJ1-2; D is perhaps TRBD1 (6 bases). The CDR3 extends over 14 amino acids. CDR1 GTSNPN and CDR2 SVGIG come from the germline V gene (reference sequence). V was clipped by 0 bases and J by 4 bases, with 12 bases between them. CDR3 amino acids: CAWSVRQGTYGYTF. The CDR3 DNA reads TGTGCCTGGAGTGTACGTCAGGGGACCTATGGCTACACCTTC.

J is TRBJ2-3 and V is TRBV29-1; D may be TRBD2 (5 bases). The CDR3 contains 15 residues. Germline V gene data show CDR1 as SQVTM and CDR2 as ANQGSEA. Trimming cost V 3 bases and J 1 base, with 14 bases left between them. This chain's CDR3 is CSVEAGKGGTDTQYF. The CDR3 DNA reads TGCAGCGTTGAGGCGGGCAAAGGTGGCACAGATACGCAGTATTTT.

The chain employs TRBV13 and TRBJ1-2; no firm D call. The V gene lost 8 bases and the J gene lost 5 bases, with 12 bases spanning the gap. The CDR3 extends over 12 amino acids. Germline V CDR1 and CDR2: PRHDT, FYEKMQ (reference sequence). DNA of the CDR3: TGTGCCAGCGGGCCGGAAGGTTATGGCTACACCTTC. Translation: CASGPEGYGYTF.

The chain uses TRBV11-2 and TRBJ2-5; 9 nucleotides line up with TRBD2. There are 15 residues in the CDR3. The ends lost 5 bases at V and 5 bases at J; junction bases unmatched: 9. Germline CDR1 SGHAT, CDR2 FQNNGV. This chain's CDR3 is CASSGGSGRRETQYF. The CDR3 nucleotides are TGTGCCAGCAGCGGAGGTAGCGGGAGAAGGGAGACCCAGTACTTC.

This clone was seen a single time. The chain couples TRBV19 to TRBJ1-2; 8 nucleotides match TRBD1. This CDR3 is built from 13 residues. Germline V lookup: CDR1 LNHDA, CDR2 SQIVND (reference sequence). With 4 bases clipped from V and 8 bases from J, the junction kept 6 bases outside the gene matches. CDR3 loop: CASSSQGAWGYTF. The CDR3 nucleotides are TGTGCCAGTAGTAGCCAGGGGGCCTGGGGCTACACCTTC.

The chain couples TRBV5-1 to TRBJ1-1, with D maybe TRBD1 (5 bases). The V end lost 4 bases, the J end lost 0 bases, and 10 bases lay between the germline ends. In germline, CDR1 is SGHRS, CDR2 YFSETQ. The CDR3 length is 14 residues. CDR3 sequence: CASSPDSLNTEAFF. The CDR3 DNA is TGCGCCAGCAGCCCCGACAGCTTGAACACTGAAGCTTTCTTT.

The J gene is TRBJ2-7, the V gene TRBV7-2; 11 nucleotides align to TRBD1. After removal of 5 bases from V and 5 bases from J, the junction contained 14 bases not matched to a gene. The CDR3 sequence is 17 residues long. CDR1 is SGHTA and CDR2 is FQGNSA in the germline V gene. CDR3 sequence reads: CASSGEERTGGWNEQYF. CDR3 sequence (DNA): TGTGCCAGCAGCGGAGAGGAAAGGACAGGGGGCTGGAACGAGCAGTACTTC.

V usage is TRBV30 and J usage is TRBJ1-5, with no clear D. The germline V gene has CDR1 GTSNPN and CDR2 SVGIG (reference sequence). The CDR3 is 13 residues long. V was cut by 0 bases and J by 4 bases, with 7 bases left in between. The CDR3 protein is CAWSVNSNQPQHF. For the CDR3, the DNA is TGTGCCTGGAGTGTGAACAGTAATCAGCCCCAGCATTTT.

This clone was picked up one time. This sequence joins TRBV30 and TRBJ1-5; D not resolved. CDR3 length equals 14 residues. Looked up from germline, CDR1 is GTSNPN and CDR2 is SVGIG (reference sequence). Trimming pared 0 bases from V and 5 bases from J, leaving 11 bases between. CDR3 residues: CAWSVARLDQPQHF. CDR3 DNA sequence: TGTGCCTGGAGTGTAGCCCGGCTAGATCAGCCCCAGCATTTT.

The chain employs TRBV10-3 and TRBJ2-2; D remains unclear. The germline V gene encodes CDR1 ENHRY and CDR2 SYGVKD. The CDR3 covers 12 residues. V was shortened by 2 bases and J by 6 bases, with 4 bases between the two germline ends. The CDR3 DNA follows: TGTGCCATCAGTGAGGGGCCCGGGGAGCTGTTTTTT. Protein product: CAISEGPGELFF.

As to this clone: Because it lacks the conserved phenylalanine or tryptophan at the end, this CDR3 is likely a read error. The DNA is omitted, as the CDR3 cannot be located on it reliably, and the CDR3 follows TCRdb's listing. The chain uses TRBV5-1 and TRBJ2-7; TRBD2 is the table's D call, not checked against the DNA. Germline CDR1 is SGHRS and CDR2 is YFSETQ. The CDR3 is 13 amino acids in total, end residues counted. The CDR3 loop is CASSCRGLAGGGG.

The chain employs TRBV7-9 and TRBJ2-2; 9 nucleotides agree with TRBD1. This CDR3 contains 13 residues. With 6 bases clipped from V and 6 bases from J, the junction kept 2 bases outside the gene matches. Germline CDR1 reads SEHNR; CDR2 reads FQNEAQ (reference sequence). CDR3 amino acids: CASRQGASGELFF. Here the CDR3 DNA reads TGTGCCAGCAGACAGGGGGCGTCCGGGGAGCTGTTTTTT.